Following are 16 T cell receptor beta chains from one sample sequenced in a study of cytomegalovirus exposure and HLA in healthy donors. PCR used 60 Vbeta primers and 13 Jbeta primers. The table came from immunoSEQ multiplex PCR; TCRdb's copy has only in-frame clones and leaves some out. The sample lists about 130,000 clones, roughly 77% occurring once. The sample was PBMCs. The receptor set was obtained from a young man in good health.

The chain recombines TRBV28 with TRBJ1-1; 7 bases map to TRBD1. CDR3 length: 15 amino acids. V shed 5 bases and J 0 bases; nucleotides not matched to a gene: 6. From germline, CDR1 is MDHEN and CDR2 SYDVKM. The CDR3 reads CASSPGTVMNTEAFF. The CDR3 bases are TGTGCCAGCAGTCCCGGGACAGTTATGAACACTGAAGCTTTCTTT.

The CDR3 region has the DNA TGCGCCAGCAATACAAAAGGACAGGCCGTCTCCTACGAGCAGTACTTC. Its translation: CASNTKGQAVSYEQYF. The rearrangement links TRBV23-1 to TRBJ2-7; 7 nucleotides agree with TRBD1. TRBV23-1 is designated an ORF whose function remains uncertain. The CDR3 is 16 residues long. V shed 7 bases, J shed 0 bases, and the junction held 12 bases outside the gene matches.

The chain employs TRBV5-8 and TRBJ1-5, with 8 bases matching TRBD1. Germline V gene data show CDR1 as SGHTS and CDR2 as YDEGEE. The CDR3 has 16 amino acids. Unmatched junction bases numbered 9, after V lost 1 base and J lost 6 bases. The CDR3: CASSLYRGFSGQPQHF. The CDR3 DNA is TGTGCCAGCAGCTTGTACAGGGGGTTCTCTGGTCAGCCCCAGCATTTT.

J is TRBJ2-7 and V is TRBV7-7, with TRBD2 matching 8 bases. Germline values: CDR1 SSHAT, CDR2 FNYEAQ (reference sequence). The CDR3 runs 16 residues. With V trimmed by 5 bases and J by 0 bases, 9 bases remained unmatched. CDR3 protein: CASSPGLAGYSYEQYF. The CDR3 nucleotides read TGTGCCAGCAGCCCCGGGCTAGCGGGTTACTCCTACGAGCAGTACTTC.

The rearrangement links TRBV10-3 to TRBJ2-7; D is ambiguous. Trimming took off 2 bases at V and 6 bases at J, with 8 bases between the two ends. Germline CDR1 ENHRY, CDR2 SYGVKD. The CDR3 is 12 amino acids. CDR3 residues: CAISEGPGEQYF. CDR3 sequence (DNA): TGTGCCATCAGTGAGGGCCCGGGCGAGCAGTACTTC.

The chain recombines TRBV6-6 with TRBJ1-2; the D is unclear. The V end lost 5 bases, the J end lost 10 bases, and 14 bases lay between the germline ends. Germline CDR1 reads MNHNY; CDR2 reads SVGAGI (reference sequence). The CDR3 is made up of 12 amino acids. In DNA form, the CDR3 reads TGTGCCAGCAGTCAAAACGGTCCCCCCTACACCTTC. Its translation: CASSQNGPPYTF.

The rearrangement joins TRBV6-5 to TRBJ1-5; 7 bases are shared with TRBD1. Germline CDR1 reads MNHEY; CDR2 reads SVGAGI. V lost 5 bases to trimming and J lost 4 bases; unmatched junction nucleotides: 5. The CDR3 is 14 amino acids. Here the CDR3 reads CASSPDRVNQPQHF. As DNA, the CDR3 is TGTGCCAGCAGTCCTGACAGGGTAAATCAGCCCCAGCATTTT.

The CDR3 sequence is CASSLDPLAGAETQYF. As DNA, the CDR3 is TGTGCCAGCAGCTTGGACCCACTAGCGGGAGCAGAGACCCAGTACTTC. This chain connects TRBV7-3 to TRBJ2-5, with 11 bases matching TRBD2. Germline V lookup: CDR1 SGHTA, CDR2 FQGTGA. Germline trimming cut 3 bases from V and 4 bases from J; bases unmatched to any gene: 7. This CDR3 spans 16 amino acids.

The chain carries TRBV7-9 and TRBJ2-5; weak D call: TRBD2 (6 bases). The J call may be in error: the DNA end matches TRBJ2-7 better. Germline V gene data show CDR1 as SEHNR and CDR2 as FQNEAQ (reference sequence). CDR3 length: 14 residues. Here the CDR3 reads CASSLTGDPYEQYF. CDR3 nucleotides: TGTGCCAGCAGCTTGACGGGAGACCCCTACGAGCAGTACTTC.

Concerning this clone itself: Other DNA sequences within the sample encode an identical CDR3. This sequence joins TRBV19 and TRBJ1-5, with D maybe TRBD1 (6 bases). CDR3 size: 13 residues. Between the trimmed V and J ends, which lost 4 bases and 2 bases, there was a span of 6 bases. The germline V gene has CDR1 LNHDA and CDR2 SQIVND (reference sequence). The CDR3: CASSNRGNQPQHF. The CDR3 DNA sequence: TGTGCCAGTAGTAACAGGGGCAATCAGCCCCAGCATTTT.

CDR3 protein: CASSLVAPGLAEDNEQFF. The CDR3 nucleotides read TGTGCCAGCAGCTTAGTGGCGCCGGGACTAGCGGAGGACAATGAGCAGTTCTTC. The chain joins TRBV7-8 to TRBJ2-1, with TRBD2 identical over 11 bases. Losses at the gene ends were 1 base for V and 5 bases for J; bases not matched to a gene: 10. Germline CDR1 SGHVS, CDR2 FQNEAQ. The CDR3 contains 18 residues.

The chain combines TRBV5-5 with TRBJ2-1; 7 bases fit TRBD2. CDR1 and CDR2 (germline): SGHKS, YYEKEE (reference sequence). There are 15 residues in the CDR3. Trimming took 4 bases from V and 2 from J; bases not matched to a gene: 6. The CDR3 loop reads CASSPRSGAYNEQFF. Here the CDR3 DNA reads TGTGCCAGCAGCCCGAGGAGCGGGGCCTACAATGAGCAGTTCTTC.

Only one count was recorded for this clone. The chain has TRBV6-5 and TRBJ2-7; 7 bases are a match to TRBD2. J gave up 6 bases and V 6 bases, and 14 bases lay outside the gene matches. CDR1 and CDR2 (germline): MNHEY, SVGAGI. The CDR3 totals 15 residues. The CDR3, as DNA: TGTGCCAGCAGAACCAGCGGGGAGGCCTCCCGCGAGCAGTACTTC. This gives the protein CASRTSGEASREQYF.

For the CDR3, the DNA is TGTGCCAGCAGGGGAGAAGCCAAAAACATTCAGTACTTC. This sequence encodes CASRGEAKNIQYF. This chain uses TRBV27 with TRBJ2-4, with D perhaps TRBD2 (5 bases). CDR1 and CDR2 (germline): MNHEY, SMNVEV (reference sequence). The CDR3 has 13 amino acids. V was clipped by 6 bases and J by 0 bases, with 6 bases between them.

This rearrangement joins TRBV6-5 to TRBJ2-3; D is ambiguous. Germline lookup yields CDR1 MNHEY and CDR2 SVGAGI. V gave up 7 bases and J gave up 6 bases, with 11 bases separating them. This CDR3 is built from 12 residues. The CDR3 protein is CASTPYGDTQYF. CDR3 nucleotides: TGTGCCAGCACCCCTTACGGGGATACGCAGTATTTT.

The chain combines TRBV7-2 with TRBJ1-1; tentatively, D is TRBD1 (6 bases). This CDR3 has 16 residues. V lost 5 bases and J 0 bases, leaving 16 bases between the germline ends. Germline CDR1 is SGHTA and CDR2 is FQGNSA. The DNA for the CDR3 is TGTGCCAGCAGCCGAGACAGGAGGTTCATGAACACTGAAGCTTTCTTT. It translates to CASSRDRRFMNTEAFF.